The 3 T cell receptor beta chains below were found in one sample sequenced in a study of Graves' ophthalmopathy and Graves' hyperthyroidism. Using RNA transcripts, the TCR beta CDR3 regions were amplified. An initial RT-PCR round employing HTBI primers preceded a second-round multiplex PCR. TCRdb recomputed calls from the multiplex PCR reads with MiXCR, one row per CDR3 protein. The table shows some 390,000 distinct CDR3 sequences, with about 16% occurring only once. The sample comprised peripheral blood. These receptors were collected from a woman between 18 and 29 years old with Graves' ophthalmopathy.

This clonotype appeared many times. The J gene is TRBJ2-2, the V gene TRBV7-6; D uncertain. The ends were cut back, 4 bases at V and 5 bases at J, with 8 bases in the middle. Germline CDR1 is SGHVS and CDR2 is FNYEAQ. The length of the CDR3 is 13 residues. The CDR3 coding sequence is TGTGCCAGCAGCTCAACCGTTACCGGGGAGCTGTTTTTT. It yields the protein CASSSTVTGELFF.

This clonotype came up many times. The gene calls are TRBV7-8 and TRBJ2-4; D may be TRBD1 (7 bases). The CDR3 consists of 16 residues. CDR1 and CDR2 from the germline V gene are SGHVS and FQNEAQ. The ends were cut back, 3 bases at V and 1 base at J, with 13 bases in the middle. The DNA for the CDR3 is TGTGCCAGCAGCTTGCTGGCAGGGGGGGCCAAAAACATTCAGTACTTC. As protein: CASSLLAGGAKNIQYF.

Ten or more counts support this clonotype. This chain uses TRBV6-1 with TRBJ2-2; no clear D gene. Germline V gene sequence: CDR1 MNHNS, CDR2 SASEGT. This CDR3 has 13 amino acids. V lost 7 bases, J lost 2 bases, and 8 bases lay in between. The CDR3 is CASNVGNTGELFF. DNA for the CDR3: TGTGCCAGCAATGTGGGTAACACCGGGGAGCTGTTTTTT.